The 10 T cell receptor beta chains given below trace back to one sample, sequenced in a study of T cells after yellow fever vaccination. TCRdb reprocessed the 5' RACE reads with MiXCR, giving one entry per CDR3 protein. The table has tens of thousands of distinct CDR3 sequences, around 6.2% seen once. Sequenced material: PBMCs, either bulk or a sorted T-cell subset (CD4+, CD8+, memory, or dextramer-sorted; not recorded which), taken on the day of the yellow fever booster vaccination. These receptors all come from a man aged 18 to 35 who received the YFV17D yellow fever vaccine.

This clonotype was detected only a few times. The gene calls are TRBV7-8 and TRBJ2-3; 9 positions match TRBD2. In germline, CDR1 is SGHVS, CDR2 FQNEAQ. This CDR3 is 16 amino acids long. V gave up 3 bases and J gave up 2 bases; unmatched junction bases: 6. In DNA form, the CDR3 reads TGTGCCAGCAGCTTGCCGACTAGCGGTTACACAGATACGCAGTATTTT. Encoded protein: CASSLPTSGYTDTQYF. The full variable domain, its missing parts supplied by reference TRBV7-8 and TRBJ2-3, is GAGVSQSPRYKVAKRGQDVALRCDPISGHVSLFWYQQALGQGPEFLTYFQNEAQLDKSGLPSDRFFAERPEGSVSTLKIQRTQQEDSAVYLCASSLPTSGYTDTQYFGPGTRLTVL.

V gene TRBV19 combines with J gene TRBJ2-2; 10 bases are a match to TRBD2. Trimming at V came to 6 bases and at J to 4 bases, leaving 14 bases not matched to a gene. Germline-derived CDR1 and CDR2 are LNHDA and SQIVND (reference sequence). The CDR3 extends over 18 amino acids. DNA for the CDR3: TGTGCCAGTAGCCCTTCCAGCGGGGGGGCCTGGGGCACCGGGGAGCTGTTTTTT. Amino acid sequence: CASSPSSGGAWGTGELFF. Supplemented by reference TRBV19 and TRBJ2-2, the full variable domain reads DGGITQSPKYLFRKEGQNVTLSCEQNLNHDAMYWYRQDPGQGLRLIYYSQIVNDFQKGDIAEGYSVSREKKESFPLTVTSAQKNPTAFYLCASSPSSGGAWGTGELFFGEGSRLTVL.

Note on this clonotype: Being one base from a much bigger clone, this may be a read error. The chain uses TRBV12-3 or TRBV12-4 and TRBJ2-4; maybe TRBD1 (5 bases). This CDR3 has 15 residues. The CDR3 is CANSLGPRVQNIQYF. DNA for the CDR3: TGTGCCAACAGTTTGGGCCCCAGGGTTCAAAACATTCAGTACTTC.

This clonotype was seen repeatedly, ten times or more. This chain joins TRBV7-9 and TRBJ1-1, with a tentative D call TRBD1 (5 bases). The CDR3 is made up of 12 amino acids. The V gene's germline CDR1 is SEHNR and CDR2 FQNEAQ (reference sequence). V shed 10 bases and J shed 1 base, with 10 bases lying between them. The CDR3 nucleotides are TGTGCCACGCAGGGTTCGAACACTGAAGCTTTCTTT. Translating it yields CATQGSNTEAFF.

V is TRBV5-4 and J is TRBJ1-2, with D tentatively TRBD1 (5 bases). CDR3 length: 13 residues. V was pared by 3 bases and J by 3 bases, with 9 bases between. CDR1 and CDR2 (germline): SGHNT, YYREEE (reference sequence). The CDR3 nucleotides read TGTGCCAGCAGCTACCGGGACGACTATGGCTACACCTTC. Translating it yields CASSYRDDYGYTF.

There are many counts of this clonotype. The rearrangement uses TRBV4-1 and TRBJ2-7; 7 bases align to TRBD2. Trimming took 2 bases from V and 4 from J; bases not matched to a gene: 5. CDR3 length equals 14 residues. Per the germline V gene, CDR1 is MGHRA and CDR2 is YSYEKL. CDR3 sequence: CASSQSRGLYEQYF. The CDR3 nucleotides are TGCGCCAGCAGCCAATCGAGGGGACTATACGAGCAGTACTTC.

This clonotype was found once. The chain carries TRBV5-6 and TRBJ2-7; the D gene is possibly TRBD1 (5 bases). V was trimmed by 4 bases and J by 3 bases, leaving 17 bases between them. The CDR3 contains 15 residues. Germline V gene lookup returns CDR1 SGHDT and CDR2 YYEEEE. The CDR3 loop reads CASSPRVGVFYEQYV. The CDR3 DNA follows: TGTGCCAGCAGCCCTAGGGTAGGGGTTTTCTACGAGCAGTACGTC.

This clonotype was seen a few times. V is TRBV7-2 and J is TRBJ1-3; maybe TRBD1 (5 bases). Germline CDR1 SGHTA, CDR2 FQGNSA. The V end lost 4 bases, the J end lost 3 bases, and 13 bases lay between the germline ends. CDR3 length: 15 amino acids. The CDR3 loop is CASSSWGEGGNTIYF. CDR3 nucleotide sequence: TGTGCCAGCAGCTCGTGGGGGGAAGGTGGAAACACCATATATTTT.

This clonotype has just a few counts. The rearrangement links TRBV2 to TRBJ1-1; 8 bases are shared with TRBD1. The CDR3 runs 12 residues. The V gene's germline CDR1 is SNHLY and CDR2 FYNNEI. The trim removed 9 bases at V and 8 bases at J, leaving 8 bases unmatched. The chain's CDR3 is CASMYRGREAFF. The CDR3 coding sequence is TGTGCCAGTATGTACAGGGGGAGGGAAGCTTTCTTT. The whole variable domain, filled in from reference TRBV2 and TRBJ1-1, reads EPEVTQTPSHQVTQMGQEVILRCVPISNHLYFYWYRQILGQKVEFLVSFYNNEISEKSEIFDDQFSVERPDGSNFTLKIRSTKLEDSAMYFCASMYRGREAFFGQGTRLTVV.

This clonotype came up many times. The CDR3 DNA follows: TGCGCCAGCAGCCAAGGCCAGGGGGACACTGAAGCTTTCTTT. Amino acid sequence: CASSQGQGDTEAFF. This rearrangement joins TRBV4-1 to TRBJ1-1; TRBD1 matches at 7 bases. This CDR3 spans 14 amino acids. CDR1 and CDR2 (germline): MGHRA, YSYEKL. The V and J ends lost 1 base and 3 bases, in that order; junction bases with no gene match: 2.